This T cell receptor (beta chain) originates from a study of T-cell memory formation after mild COVID-19. Overall study results and limits: Confirmation was lacking for SARS-CoV-2 specificity of second-wave clones that peaked on day 37. A subset of responding clones appeared in pre-infection memory, suggesting cross-reactive memory joined. Clones that got smaller from day 15 to 85 had even CD4/CD8, while clones growing later tipped toward CD4+.

With constant-segment primers, 5'RACE yielded cDNA libraries of TCR alpha and TCR beta that carried sample barcodes and UMIs. TCRdb re-derived calls from the 5' RACE reads in MiXCR, one entry per CDR3 protein. There are hundreds of thousands of distinct CDR3 sequences in the sample; around a fifth occur only once, and under 25% lies in the top ten. Turning to this clonotype: Its antigen is unknown.

The CDR3 covers 12 residues. Germline V lookup: CDR1 SGHKS, CDR2 YYEKEE (reference sequence). The V end lost 0 bases, the J end lost 6 bases, and 7 bases lay between the germline ends. The chain couples TRBV5-5 to TRBJ2-7; D is undetermined. The sequenced sample was PBMCs or a T cell subset sorted from them (not recorded which). This sequence originates from a man between 18 and 35 years old who had mild COVID-19 (a few samples of this study predate the infection). Cell type and time point are not known. For the CDR3, the DNA is TGTGCCAGCAGCTTGGTTGGGTTCGAGCAGTACGTC. As protein: CASSLVGFEQYV.